In its sample, the clone carrying this T cell receptor (beta chain) was seen a few times. The data belong to a study of T cell repertoires in cytomegalovirus infection. Study as a whole: Indicated by public TCR beta signatures were CMV infection and matching HLA type.

TCRdb fed the reads into MiXCR, producing one record per CDR3 protein. Among fewer than 250,000 distinct CDR3 sequences listed, roughly an eighth were seen once. The CDR3 extends over 13 amino acids. The V gene lost 2 bases and the J gene lost 6 bases, with 6 bases spanning the gap. Germline CDR1 is KGHDR and CDR2 is SFDVKD. Sequenced: PBMCs. The genes are TRBV24-1 and TRBJ2-2; D might be TRBD1 (6 bases). This receptor was identified in a human donor in good health (CMV status not recorded). Some clones in this sample may be carry-over from other donors' samples. CDR3: CATSDWTAGELFF. The DNA for the CDR3 is TGTGCCACCAGTGATTGGACAGCCGGGGAGCTGTTTTTT.